The source of this T cell receptor beta chain is a study of T cells after yellow fever vaccination (dated by TCRdb to the late 2010s). Study-wide context: Libraries from fractions with low cell numbers were prepared with the SMART-Seq v4 Ultra Low Input RNA kit. To track T-cell clones before and after primary and booster YFV17D yellow fever vaccination, bulk TCR alpha and beta repertoires were sequenced longitudinally. Bulk PBMC replicates and cell subsets were isolated from blood drawn at multiple timepoints before and after both primary and secondary immunization. The cohort comprised two healthy male donors, one aged 18 to 30 and one aged 30 to 39 years. The research as a whole found: The secondary T-cell response was found to be weaker but faster than the primary response, with a peak reached on day 5 rather than on day 15. FACS-sorted repertoires could contain abundant contaminating clonotypes from the bulk population, so computational filtering was required. After the booster, most clones that had expanded after primary vaccination were detected again (nearly 98% of CD4 and about 88% of CD8), suggesting broad maintenance of memory. A small share of clonotypes occurred in both CD4 and CD8 compartments, likely arising from convergent recombination. The study included only two donors, which limits how far the findings can be generalized.

The treatment or condition label of this sample denotes: live attenuated yellow fever vaccine strain. At each blood-draw timepoint, two biological replicates of bulk PBMCs were collected. PBMCs were isolated from peripheral blood using a standard Ficoll-Paque protocol. TriZol was used to extract RNA from bulk PBMCs, CD4 and CD8 fractions, and dextramer-positive and dextramer-negative fractions. In its sample, this clonotype was seen a few times. No cognate antigen has been identified for it. Per-nucleotide qualities are absent, and no much larger clonotype sits a single base away. Synthesis of TCR cDNA relied on 5'RACE template switching, a step that introduced a universal primer site along with unique molecular identifiers. cDNA synthesis was primed from both the TCR alpha and TCR beta constant segments. Two PCR steps were used to amplify libraries, with sample barcodes and sequencing adapters being added in the second step. Libraries were sequenced on Illumina HiSeq 2500 (2x100 bp) or NovaSeq (2x150 bp). On the study's bioinformatics: MIGEC was used to demultiplex reads and collapse the reads into UMI consensus sequences, and MiXCR was used for V(D)J alignment. Using edgeR on replicate PBMC samples, clonotypes were called vaccine-responding if FDR was below 0.01 and the log2 fold change was above 5 up to day 15. Bulk clonotypes were assigned CD4 or CD8 identity according to which sequenced CD4 or CD8 repertoire held them at higher abundance. TCRdb reworked the public reads: Q25 trimming with fastp, MiXCR clone assembly, productive beta chains retained. Each CDR3 protein gets just one entry, which takes the most common genes and DNA from the rows behind it. TCRdb, not the original authors, processed these V and J calls. The sample includes under 600,000 distinct CDR3 sequences, with approximately 15% observed a single time. The top ten hold about 14% of the sample.

The sample was PBMCs, taken on the day of the yellow fever booster vaccination. The receptor's source is a man aged 25-40 years who received the YFV17D yellow fever vaccine.

CDR3 region: CAKGGGLADGETQYF. In nucleotide form, the sequence is TGTGCCAAAGGGGGGGGCCTAGCGGACGGGGAGACCCAGTACTTC. This receptor chain uses TRBV7-9 and TRBJ2-5; a weak D assignment points to TRBD2 (7 bases agree). Trimming removed 10 bases from V and 5 bases from J, leaving 23 bases between the germline ends. Looking up the germline V gene (reference sequence) yields CDR1 SEHNR and CDR2 FQNEAQ. Counted from cysteine to phenylalanine, this CDR3 has 15 amino acids. Only the CDR3 DNA stays, 45 bases, in frame from base 1.